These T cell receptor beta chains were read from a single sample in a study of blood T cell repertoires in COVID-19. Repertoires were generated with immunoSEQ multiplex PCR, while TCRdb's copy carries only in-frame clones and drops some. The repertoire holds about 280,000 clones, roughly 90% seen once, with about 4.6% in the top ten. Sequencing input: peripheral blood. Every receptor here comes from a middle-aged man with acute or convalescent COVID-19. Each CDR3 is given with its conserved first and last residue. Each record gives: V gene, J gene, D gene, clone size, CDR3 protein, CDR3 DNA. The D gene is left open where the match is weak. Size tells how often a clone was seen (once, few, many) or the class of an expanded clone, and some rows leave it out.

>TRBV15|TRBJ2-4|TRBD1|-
CATSRSHYGALGQGAKLAKNIQYF
TGTGCCACCAGCAGATCCCATTATGGGGCCCTGGGACAGGGGGCTAAACTAGCCAAAAACATTCAGTACTTC
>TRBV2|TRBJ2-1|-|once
CASRYPGSNEQFF
TGTGCCAGCAGATATCCGGGGTCCAATGAGCAGTTCTTC
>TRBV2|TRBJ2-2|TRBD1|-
CASTLDRGTGELFF
TGTGCCAGCACCCTCGACAGGGGCACCGGGGAGCTGTTTTTT
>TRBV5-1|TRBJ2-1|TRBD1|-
CASSLSGQGDWGEQFF
TGCGCCAGCAGCTTGTCTGGACAGGGGGATTGGGGTGAGCAGTTCTTC
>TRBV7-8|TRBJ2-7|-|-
CASSPGRGNYEQYF
TGTGCCAGCAGCCCGGGCCGGGGAAACTACGAGCAGTACTTC
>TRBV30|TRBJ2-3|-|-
CAWRGREDTQYF
TGTGCCTGGAGGGGAAGGGAGGATACGCAGTATTTT
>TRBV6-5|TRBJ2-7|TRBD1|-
CASLTGGRNEQYF
TGTGCCAGCCTAACAGGGGGCCGAAACGAGCAGTACTTC
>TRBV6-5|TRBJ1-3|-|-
CASRMGTGVSIYF
TGTGCCAGCAGGATGGGAACGGGGGTTTCCATATATTTT
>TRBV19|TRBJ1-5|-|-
CASRGGGLLNQPQHF
TGTGCCAGTAGAGGGGGGGGACTCCTGAATCAGCCCCAGCATTTT
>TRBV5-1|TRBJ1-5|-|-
CASSLDSHQPQHF
TGCGCCAGCAGCTTGGACAGCCATCAGCCCCAGCATTTT
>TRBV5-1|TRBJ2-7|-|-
CASSLLGARDYEQYF
TGCGCCAGCAGCTTGTTAGGGGCCAGGGACTACGAGCAGTACTTC
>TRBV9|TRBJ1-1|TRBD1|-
CASSAPGQGTTEAFF
TGTGCCAGCAGCGCACCGGGACAGGGGACCACTGAAGCTTTCTTT
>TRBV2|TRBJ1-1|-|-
CASSEAGGDTEAFF
TGTGCCAGCAGTGAAGCAGGGGGGGACACTGAAGCTTTCTTT
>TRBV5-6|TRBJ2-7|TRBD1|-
CASSSARQGTLYEQYF
TGTGCCAGCAGCTCGGCCCGACAGGGGACCCTCTACGAGCAGTACTTC
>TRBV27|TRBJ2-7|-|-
CASSLAGSSYEQYF
TGTGCCAGCAGTTTGGCCGGGAGCTCCTACGAGCAGTACTTC
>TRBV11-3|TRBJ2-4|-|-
CASSFATENIQYF
TGTGCCAGCTCGTTCGCTACGGAAAACATTCAGTACTTC
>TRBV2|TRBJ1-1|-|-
CASSVGDTEAFF
TGTGCCAGCAGTGTAGGAGACACTGAAGCTTTCTTT
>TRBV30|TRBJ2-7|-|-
CAWSPTGPYEQYF
TGTGCCTGGAGCCCCACAGGGCCCTACGAGCAGTACTTC
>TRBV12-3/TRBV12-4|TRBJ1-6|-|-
CASSAARNSPLHF
TGTGCCAGCAGCGCCGCCCGGAATTCACCCCTCCACTTT
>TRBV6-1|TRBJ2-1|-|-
CASSDRDTNEQFF
TGTGCCAGCAGTGACCGGGACACCAATGAGCAGTTCTTC
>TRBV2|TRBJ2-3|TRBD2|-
CASSDRLAGGQTDTQYF
TGTGCCAGCAGTGATCGTCTAGCGGGGGGACAGACAGATACGCAGTATTTT
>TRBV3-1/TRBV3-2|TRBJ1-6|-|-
CASRPAGNYNSPLHF
TGTGCCAGCCGTCCGGCGGGGAATTATAATTCACCCCTCCACTTT
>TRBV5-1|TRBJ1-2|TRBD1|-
CASSLNPGQNYGYTF
TGCGCCAGCAGCCTAAATCCGGGACAGAACTATGGCTACACCTTC
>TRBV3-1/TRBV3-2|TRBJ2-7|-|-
CASSPAGGQGIYEQYF
TGTGCCAGCAGCCCCGCGGGAGGACAGGGGATCTACGAGCAGTACTTC
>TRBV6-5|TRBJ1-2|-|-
CASESRGRGENGYTF
TGTGCCAGCGAAAGCAGAGGCAGGGGTGAGAATGGCTACACCTTC
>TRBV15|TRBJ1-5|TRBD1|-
CATSRGETGGNQPQHF
TGTGCCACCAGCAGAGGGGAGACAGGGGGCAATCAGCCCCAGCATTTT
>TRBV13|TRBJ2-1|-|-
CASSLQGSEQFF
TGTGCCAGCAGCTTACAGGGCTCTGAGCAGTTCTTC
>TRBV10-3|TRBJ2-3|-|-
CAISSSRGERADTQYF
TGTGCCATCTCCTCAAGCCGCGGGGAGCGGGCAGATACGCAGTATTTT
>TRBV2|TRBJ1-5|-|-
CASTSRGYSNQPQHF
TGTGCCAGCACCTCGCGAGGGTATAGCAATCAGCCCCAGCATTTT
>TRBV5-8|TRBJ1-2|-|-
CASSSLWGRDYGYTF
TGTGCCAGCAGCTCCCTCTGGGGCAGAGACTATGGCTACACCTTC
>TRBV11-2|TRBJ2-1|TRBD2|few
CASSLITGGIHNEQFF
TGTGCCAGCAGCTTAATCACGGGGGGGATCCACAATGAGCAGTTCTTC
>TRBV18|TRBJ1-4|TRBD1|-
CASSPPGQGNEKLFF
TGTGCCAGCTCACCACCGGGACAGGGTAATGAAAAACTGTTTTTT
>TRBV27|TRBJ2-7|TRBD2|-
CASSNLAAYEQYF
TGTGCCAGCAGCAATCTAGCGGCGTACGAGCAGTACTTC
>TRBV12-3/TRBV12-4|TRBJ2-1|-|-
CASSQGGEQFF
TGTGCCAGCAGTCAAGGGGGTGAGCAGTTCTTC
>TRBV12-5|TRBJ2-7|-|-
CASGLAPQYEQYF
TGTGCTAGTGGTTTGGCACCCCAGTACGAGCAGTACTTC
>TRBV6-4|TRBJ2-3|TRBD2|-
CASSTGTSGGLDTQYF
TGTGCCAGCAGCACCGGGACTAGCGGGGGGTTAGATACGCAGTATTTT
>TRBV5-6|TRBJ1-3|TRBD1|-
CASSLGGDRGSGNTIYF
TGTGCCAGCAGCTTGGGAGGGGACAGGGGCTCTGGAAACACCATATATTTT
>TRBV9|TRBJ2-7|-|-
CASSVGWGHREGQYF
TGTGCCAGCAGCGTAGGCTGGGGACACAGGGAGGGGCAGTACTTC
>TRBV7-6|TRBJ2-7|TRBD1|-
CASSLGTGGSYEQYF
TGTGCCAGCAGCCTAGGGACAGGGGGATCCTACGAGCAGTACTTC
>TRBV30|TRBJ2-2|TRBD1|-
CAWSVPEQGVGELFF
TGTGCCTGGAGTGTCCCTGAACAGGGGGTGGGAGAGCTGTTTTTT
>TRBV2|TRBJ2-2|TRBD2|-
CASSDASGDTGELFF
TGTGCCAGCAGTGATGCTAGCGGGGATACCGGGGAGCTGTTTTTT
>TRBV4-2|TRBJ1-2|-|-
CASSPAATGSGYTF
TGTGCCAGCAGCCCGGCGGCTACGGGGAGTGGCTACACCTTC
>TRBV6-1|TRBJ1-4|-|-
CASSEMQDYLKLFF
TGTGCCAGCAGTGAGATGCAGGACTATCTCAAACTGTTTTTT
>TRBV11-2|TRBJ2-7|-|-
CASSFLNRDYEQYF
TGTGCCAGCAGCTTTCTTAACAGAGACTACGAGCAGTACTTC
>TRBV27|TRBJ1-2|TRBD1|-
CASSFLGQASYGYTF
TGTGCCAGCAGTTTCCTGGGACAGGCCAGCTATGGCTACACCTTC
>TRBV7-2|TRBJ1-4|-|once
CASGHLQGANEKLFF
TGTGCCAGCGGACACTTACAGGGAGCTAATGAAAAACTGTTTTTT
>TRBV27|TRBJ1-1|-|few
CASSFVPLNTEAFF
TGTGCCAGCAGTTTCGTTCCTTTGAACACTGAAGCTTTCTTT
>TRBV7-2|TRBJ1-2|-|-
CASSLEASTGQGYTF
TGTGCCAGCAGCTTAGAGGCCTCCACAGGGCAAGGCTACACCTTC
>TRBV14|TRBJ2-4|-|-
CASSHPAPGYF
TGTGCCAGCAGCCACCCGGCCCCGGGTTACTTC
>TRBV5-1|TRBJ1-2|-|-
CASSPGGPNYGYTF
TGCGCCAGCAGCCCCGGGGGGCCCAACTATGGCTACACCTTC
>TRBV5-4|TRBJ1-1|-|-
CASSPPERFGTEAFF
TGTGCCAGCAGCCCACCCGAGCGGTTCGGGACTGAAGCTTTCTTT
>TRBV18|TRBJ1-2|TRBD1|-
CASSPPPGQGGHGYTF
TGTGCCAGCTCACCACCGCCGGGACAGGGAGGTCATGGCTACACCTTC
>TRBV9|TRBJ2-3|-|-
CASSVGPRGIGNTDTQYF
TGTGCCAGCAGCGTAGGCCCACGAGGGATTGGGAACACAGATACGCAGTATTTT